The rows below give T cell receptor beta chains drawn from one sample of a study of CD8+ T cells in alopecia areata. Produced via immunoSEQ multiplex PCR; TCRdb's table is partial and in-frame only. Counted here are roughly 150,000 clones, 55% occurring once; the ten biggest clones make up over 4%. The specimen sequenced was CD4+ T cells sorted from blood. The source of these receptors is a human donor in good health. Both conserved end residues are part of each CDR3.

>10|TRBV29-1|TRBJ1-2
CSVSRDGYTF
>14|TRBV30|TRBJ2-1
CAWSVREYYNEQFF
>15|TRBV4-1|TRBJ2-7
CASSQERRVYYEQYF
>14|TRBV30|TRBJ2-2
CAWRFGSYTGELFF
>12|TRBV6-5|TRBJ2-2
CASSGLIGELFF
>13|TRBV28|TRBJ2-3
CASMREGSDTQYF
>11|TRBV29-1|TRBJ1-2
CSVEWSYGYTF
>15|TRBV10-2|TRBJ2-2
CASRLAGGLTGELFF
>15|TRBV5-6|TRBJ2-5
CASSQGLAEPAAQYF
>14|TRBV29-1|TRBJ2-7
CSVGAGQGLSEQYF
>13|TRBV7-9|TRBJ1-1
CASSRDSSTEAFF
>13|TRBV10-1|TRBJ2-5
CASSEAVGETQYF
>10|TRBV20-1|TRBJ2-7
CSASAYEQYF
>15|TRBV29-1|TRBJ2-2
CSVDLAEYNTGELFF
>13|TRBV30|TRBJ1-2
CAWSPRVDYGYTF
>15|TRBV18|TRBJ2-7
CASSPRDGYSYEQYF
>15|TRBV10-2|TRBJ1-2
CASSESVDRDYGYTF
>14|TRBV29-1|TRBJ1-2
CSVEEGVANYGYTF
>12|TRBV5-1|TRBJ2-5
CASSSPQETQYF
>14|TRBV30|TRBJ1-1
CASNKGVRNTEAFF
>14|TRBV29-1|TRBJ1-2
CSVEDVTPTYGYTF
>14|TRBV5-1|TRBJ2-3
CASSSRLTTDTQYF
>17|TRBV7-9|TRBJ2-6
CASSPRLAGAGANVLTF
>15|TRBV7-9|TRBJ2-3
CASSTGTFSTDTQYF
>15|TRBV6-5|TRBJ1-2
CASSGSAGLNYGYTF
>16|TRBV6-1|TRBJ2-7
CASSEGRVWGADEQYF
>14|TRBV29-1|TRBJ2-5
CSVHAQGRGETQYF
>16|TRBV7-2|TRBJ2-1
CASSLGRAAGDNEQFF
>16|TRBV23-1|TRBJ1-2
CASSPRGTGCRLGYTF
>16|TRBV18|TRBJ2-2
CASSTTSGRGTGELFF
>12|TRBV5-1|TRBJ2-7
CASSIDAYEQYF
>15|TRBV5-1|TRBJ1-5
CASSQEGASNQPQHF
>15|TRBV18|TRBJ1-1
CASVPGQGPGTEAFF
>14|TRBV15|TRBJ2-3
CATSRGDLTDTQYF
>13|TRBV28|TRBJ2-7
CASSVGRGNEQYF
>15|TRBV5-1|TRBJ2-7
CASSLGASGVYEQYF
>12|TRBV5-8|TRBJ2-3
CASSRIRDTQYF
>14|TRBV11-2|TRBJ2-7
CASSSRLAGDEQYF
>17|TRBV2|TRBJ2-6
CASSEGHRPSGANVLTF
>15|TRBV5-1|TRBJ2-5
CASSFWSTPQETQYF